One and the same sample provided the 24 T cell receptor beta chains below, sequenced in a study of somatic mutations in cytotoxic T cells in rheumatoid arthritis. Here immunoSEQ multiplex PCR was the method, and the copy in TCRdb shows in-frame clones only, minus some. There are 15,000 to 20,000 clones in the sample; 65% to 80% occur only once, and 13% to 15% lies in the top ten. The specimen was CD8+ T cells sorted from blood. These receptors came from an adult with rheumatoid arthritis.

The chain carries TRBV2 and TRBJ1-2; a weak D match, TRBD1 (5 bases). The CDR3 extends over 13 amino acids. Trimming took off 7 bases at V and 4 bases at J, with 13 bases between the two ends. Germline-derived CDR1 and CDR2 are SNHLY and FYNNEI. The CDR3 is CASTSRQGYGYTF. DNA for the CDR3: TGTGCCAGCACTTCCCGCCAGGGCTATGGCTACACCTTC.

The CDR3 nucleotides read TGTGCCAGCAGTTACGACGGGACAGGGTCCTACGAGCAGTACTTC. It yields the protein CASSYDGTGSYEQYF. The V gene is TRBV6-6, the J gene TRBJ2-7; TRBD1 matches 9 bases. The trim removed 2 bases at V and 1 base at J, leaving 3 bases unmatched. This CDR3 region has 15 residues. The V gene's germline CDR1 is MNHNY and CDR2 SVGAGI (reference sequence).

The chain combines TRBV28 with TRBJ2-2; 12 bases map to TRBD1. CDR1 and CDR2 from the germline V gene are MDHEN and SYDVKM. The junction had 6 bases not matched to a gene; V was cut back by 6 bases and J by 4 bases. The CDR3 extends over 16 amino acids. DNA for the CDR3: TGTGCCAGCAGGTCCGGGACAGGGGGCGGCACCGGGGAGCTGTTTTTT. Translation: CASRSGTGGGTGELFF. Filled out from reference TRBV28 and TRBJ2-2, the complete variable domain reads DVKVTQSSRYLVKRTGEKVFLECVQDMDHENMFWYRQDPGLGLRLIYFSYDVKMKEKGDIPEGYSVSREKKERFSLILESASTNQTSMYLCASRSGTGGGTGELFFGEGSRLTVL.

V usage is TRBV30 and J usage is TRBJ1-3; 7 nucleotides line up with TRBD1. This CDR3 is 22 amino acids long. V dropped 0 bases and J dropped 0; count of bases not matched to a gene: 23. Germline lookup yields CDR1 GTSNPN and CDR2 SVGIG (reference sequence). The CDR3 coding sequence is TGTGCCTGGAGTGTATCTCGCCGGGACAGAATTACACTACGACCCTCTGGAAACACCATATATTTT. Translation: CAWSVSRRDRITLRPSGNTIYF.

This clone is medium-sized. The genes are TRBV6-1 and TRBJ2-5; D might be TRBD1 (6 bases). Trimming left V 6 bases short and J 4 bases short, with 12 bases between. There are 13 residues in the CDR3. Looked up from germline, CDR1 is MNHNS and CDR2 is SASEGT. For the CDR3, the DNA is TGTGCCAGCAGGACAGGCGAAGCAGAGACCCAGTACTTC. Protein sequence: CASRTGEAETQYF.

With respect to this clone: The same CDR3 is also encoded by other DNA sequences in this sample. V is TRBV7-2 and J is TRBJ1-1; the D is unclear. The germline V gene encodes CDR1 SGHTA and CDR2 FQGNSA. This CDR3 comprises 13 residues. V was trimmed by 5 bases and J by 0 bases, leaving 7 bases between them. Here the CDR3 reads CASSPVMNTEAFF. DNA for the CDR3: TGTGCCAGCAGCCCGGTCATGAACACTGAAGCTTTCTTT. The full variable domain, rest sourced from reference TRBV7-2 and TRBJ1-1, is GAGVSQSPSNKVTEKGKDVELRCDPISGHTALYWYRQSLGQGLEFLIYFQGNSAPDKSGLPSDRFSAERTGGSVSTLTIQRTQQEDSAVYLCASSPVMNTEAFFGQGTRLTVV.

V usage is TRBV7-6 and J usage is TRBJ2-1; 12 bases align to TRBD2. V was clipped by 6 bases and J by 5 bases; unmatched bases: 8. The CDR3 totals 16 residues. Looked up from germline, CDR1 is SGHVS and CDR2 is FNYEAQ. In DNA form, the CDR3 reads TGTGCCAGCAGAGCCACTAGCGGGGGGTCTGACAATGAGCAGTTCTTC. This sequence encodes CASRATSGGSDNEQFF. Full variable domain (outside the CDR3, taken from reference TRBV7-6 and TRBJ2-1): GAGVSQSPRYKVTKRGQDVALRCDPISGHVSLYWYRQALGQGPEFLTYFNYEAQQDKSGLPNDRFSAERPEGSISTLTIQRTEQRDSAMYRCASRATSGGSDNEQFFGPGTRLTVL.

The CDR3 DNA reads TGCGCCAGCAGTCCGTTCGGGGTACACACAGATACGCAGTATTTT. Translating gives CASSPFGVHTDTQYF. The V gene is TRBV5-1, the J gene TRBJ2-3; D is perhaps TRBD2 (5 bases). The CDR3 is made up of 15 amino acids. Trimming removed 5 bases from V and 2 bases from J, with 15 bases in between. Per the germline V gene, CDR1 is SGHRS and CDR2 is YFSETQ. The whole variable domain, filled in from reference TRBV5-1 and TRBJ2-3, reads KAGVTQTPRYLIKTRGQQVTLSCSPISGHRSVSWYQQTPGQGLQFLFEYFSETQRNKGNFPGRFSGRQFSNSRSEMNVSTLELGDSALYLCASSPFGVHTDTQYFGPGTRLTVL.

The chain links TRBV6-5 to TRBJ2-7; TRBD2 matches 8 bases. The CDR3 covers 14 residues. Per the germline V gene, CDR1 is MNHEY and CDR2 is SVGAGI. V shed 10 bases and J 6 bases; nucleotides not matched to a gene: 14. The CDR3 is CATLDPGLVREQYF. CDR3 DNA sequence: TGTGCCACCTTAGACCCGGGACTAGTTCGCGAGCAGTACTTC.

CDR3 sequence reads: CATSRIAGGPYEQYF. Written as DNA, the CDR3 is TGTGCCACCAGCAGGATAGCGGGAGGGCCGTACGAGCAGTACTTC. The rearrangement uses TRBV15 and TRBJ2-7, with 11 bases that match TRBD2. Trimming cost V 3 bases and J 4 bases; bases outside gene matches: 5. This CDR3 is 15 amino acids long. Germline CDR1 is LNHNV and CDR2 is YYDKDF (reference sequence).

The chain is built from TRBV2 and TRBJ2-7; no clear D gene. The CDR3 spans 13 residues. With 7 bases removed from V and 3 bases from J, the gap between germline ends came to 13 bases. Germline assignment: CDR1 SNHLY and CDR2 FYNNEI. The CDR3 is CASKHREIYEQYF. The CDR3, as DNA: TGTGCCAGCAAGCACAGAGAGATCTACGAGCAGTACTTC.

This clone turned up a few times. J is TRBJ1-2 and V is TRBV9; tentatively, D is TRBD1 (5 bases). Trimming stripped 0 bases from V and 8 bases from J, with 14 bases between. Germline V gives CDR1 SGDLS, CDR2 YYNGEE. The CDR3 sequence is 14 residues long. CDR3 sequence reads: CASSVGQSHWGYTF. CDR3 nucleotides: TGTGCCAGCAGCGTAGGACAGTCGCACTGGGGCTACACCTTC.

This clone showed up just a few times. The chain joins TRBV4-1 to TRBJ1-2; 8 positions agree with TRBD1. V was clipped by 4 bases and J by 7 bases; unmatched bases: 14. CDR1 and CDR2 (germline): MGHRA, YSYEKL. This CDR3 is 16 amino acids long. The CDR3 nucleotides read TGCGCCAGCAGCCGAAGAATTGGGGACAGGTCGGGTGGCTACACCTTC. As protein: CASSRRIGDRSGGYTF.

The V call is TRBV30, the J call TRBJ1-2; no reliable D call. Germline V lookup: CDR1 GTSNPN, CDR2 SVGIG (reference sequence). Trimming removed 0 bases at V and 7 bases at J, with 24 bases between. The CDR3 covers 17 residues. CDR3 sequence reads: CAWSVIGPVEIRGGYTF. The CDR3, as DNA: TGTGCCTGGAGTGTTATAGGGCCCGTCGAGATACGGGGTGGCTACACCTTC.

CDR3 loop: CASRMAAYGSYNEQFF. The CDR3 DNA reads TGTGCCAGCAGAATGGCAGCTTACGGCTCCTACAATGAGCAGTTCTTC. V gene TRBV5-6 combines with J gene TRBJ2-1; no reliable D call. V lost 5 bases, J lost 0 bases, and 15 bases lay in between. The CDR3 consists of 16 residues. CDR1 is SGHDT, CDR2 YYEEEE, per germline.

V is TRBV30 and J is TRBJ1-2, with D perhaps TRBD1 (6 bases). Looked up from germline, CDR1 is GTSNPN and CDR2 is SVGIG (reference sequence). This CDR3 is 18 amino acids long. Trimming stripped 1 base from V and 0 bases from J, with 21 bases between. CDR3 sequence reads: CAWSAFRGTGLANYGYTF. As DNA, the CDR3 is TGTGCCTGGAGTGCTTTCAGGGGAACGGGGCTAGCTAACTATGGCTACACCTTC.

This chain uses TRBV13 with TRBJ2-3; D is uncertain. The CDR3 is 15 residues long. From germline, CDR1 is PRHDT and CDR2 FYEKMQ (reference sequence). V was pared by 5 bases and J by 1 base, with 13 bases between. The CDR3 nucleotides are TGTGCCAGCAGCCCACCTTTGAAAGGCACAGATACGCAGTATTTT. This encodes CASSPPLKGTDTQYF.

The chain couples TRBV2 to TRBJ1-2, with D perhaps TRBD1 (6 bases). This CDR3 has 14 amino acids. CDR1 is SNHLY and CDR2 is FYNNEI in the germline V gene. Trimming left V 3 bases short and J 4 bases short, with 12 bases between. This CDR3 reads CASSDVRGSYGYTF. In nucleotides, the CDR3 is TGTGCCAGCAGTGATGTCAGGGGTTCCTATGGCTACACCTTC. The full variable domain, rest sourced from reference TRBV2 and TRBJ1-2, is EPEVTQTPSHQVTQMGQEVILRCVPISNHLYFYWYRQILGQKVEFLVSFYNNEISEKSEIFDDQFSVERPDGSNFTLKIRSTKLEDSAMYFCASSDVRGSYGYTFGSGTRLTVV.

Relative to its sample, this clone is large. CDR3 DNA: TGTGCCAGCAGTTACACGGGACAGGGGACCCAGCCCCAGCATTTT. Translated: CASSYTGQGTQPQHF. The chain couples TRBV6-6 to TRBJ1-5, with 10 bases fitting TRBD1. The CDR3 spans 15 residues. Germline CDR1 and CDR2: MNHNY and SVGAGI (reference sequence). Trimming at V came to 2 bases and at J to 7 bases, leaving 5 bases not matched to a gene.

The chain carries TRBV27 and TRBJ2-3; 11 bases match TRBD2. This CDR3 is 16 amino acids long. With V trimmed by 1 base and J by 2 bases, 2 bases remained unmatched. Germline V CDR1 and CDR2: MNHEY, SMNVEV (reference sequence). CDR3 sequence reads: CASSLYSGRATDTQYF. The CDR3 DNA follows: TGTGCCAGCAGTTTATATAGCGGGAGGGCCACAGATACGCAGTATTTT.

J is TRBJ2-7 and V is TRBV4-1; 10 bases fit TRBD2. This CDR3 comprises 15 residues. V lost 5 bases to trimming and J lost 2 bases; unmatched junction nucleotides: 6. Germline CDR1 is MGHRA and CDR2 is YSYEKL. The CDR3 nucleotides are TGCGCCAGCAGCATCTCTAGCGGGAGTGCCTACGAGCAGTACTTC. It codes for CASSISSGSAYEQYF.

The rearrangement uses TRBV6-1 and TRBJ2-7, with 11 positions matching TRBD2. CDR1 and CDR2 (germline): MNHNS, SASEGT. The ends lost 2 bases at V and 3 bases at J; junction bases unmatched: 9. The CDR3 totals 17 residues. This CDR3 reads CASSEMLPGLAVYEQYF. DNA of the CDR3: TGTGCCAGCAGTGAAATGCTTCCGGGACTAGCGGTCTACGAGCAGTACTTC.

The CDR3 DNA is TGTGCCAGCAGCTTAGATACTAGCGGGGGGGCGGATACGCAGTATTTT. Translated, it gives CASSLDTSGGADTQYF. This chain links TRBV7-6 with TRBJ2-3; 13 nucleotides agree with TRBD2. Germline V gene sequence: CDR1 SGHVS, CDR2 FNYEAQ. Germline trimming cut 1 base from V and 6 bases from J; bases unmatched to any gene: 4. This CDR3 has 16 residues.

CDR3 amino acids: CASSLASGTYEQYF. Written as DNA, the CDR3 is TGTGCCAGCAGCTTGGCTAGCGGAACCTACGAGCAGTACTTC. V gene TRBV5-4 combines with J gene TRBJ2-7; 7 bases line up with TRBD2. J lost 2 bases, V lost 0 bases, and 2 bases had no gene match. The CDR3 contains 14 residues. Per the germline V gene, CDR1 is SGHNT and CDR2 is YYREEE (reference sequence).